Each of the 9 T cell receptor beta chains below was sequenced from the same sample in a study of blood T cells in healthy people across ages (dated by TCRdb to between 2014 and 2017). Receptors were amplified or captured by 5' RACE. Sequencing instrument: Illumina HiSeq 2500. The second PCR ran for roughly 7 to 12 cycles and used a J-beta primer mix along with a sample-barcoded 5' primer. Using fastp trimming at Q25 and MiXCR clonotype assembly, TCRdb reanalyzed the public sequencing data and kept in-frame beta chains. CDR3 protein duplicates are merged, each entry listing the most common genes and DNA. Recorded for this sample are roughly 1,500,000 distinct CDR3 sequences; almost 35% of them occurred a single time. 11% of the sample belongs to the ten largest clones. Sequencing was carried out using blood. Receptor source: a woman under 40 in good health.

The chain links TRBV27 to TRBJ2-7; 11 bases map to TRBD2. With 1 base clipped from V and 2 bases from J, the junction kept 13 bases outside the gene matches. There are 19 residues in the CDR3. Germline CDR1 is MNHEY and CDR2 is SMNVEV (reference sequence). CDR3 DNA: TGTGCCAGCAGTTTATTACTAGCGGGAGAAGCGCTTGCCCCCTACGAGCAGTACTTC. This gives the protein CASSLLLAGEALAPYEQYF.

The chain has TRBV4-1 and TRBJ2-5; 8 bases map to TRBD1. Losses at the gene ends were 5 bases for V and 2 bases for J; bases not matched to a gene: 7. This CDR3 region has 15 residues. Germline lookup yields CDR1 MGHRA and CDR2 YSYEKL. In DNA, the CDR3 is TGCGCCAGCAGCTACCGACAGGGGTATCAAGAGACCCAGTACTTC. Its translation is CASSYRQGYQETQYF.

This clonotype turned up a few times. This chain joins TRBV11-2 and TRBJ2-1, with 10 bases identical to TRBD2. The CDR3 extends over 14 amino acids. The germline V gene has CDR1 SGHAT and CDR2 FQNNGV. The V and J ends lost 4 bases and 10 bases, in that order; junction bases with no gene match: 7. The CDR3 sequence: CASSSLAGVDEQFF. Here the CDR3 DNA reads TGTGCCAGCAGCTCCCTAGCGGGGGTAGACGAGCAGTTCTTC.

The J gene is TRBJ2-4, the V gene TRBV28; possible D gene TRBD1, 7 bases. The V end lost 6 bases, the J end lost 7 bases, and 22 bases lay between the germline ends. CDR1 is MDHEN and CDR2 is SYDVKM in the germline V gene. The CDR3 is 16 residues long. The CDR3 DNA follows: TGTGCCAGCAGCTCTGATTCCCTGACAGGGAGGAACATTCAGTACTTC. This translates into CASSSDSLTGRNIQYF.

This chain joins TRBV4-2 and TRBJ2-1, with 7 bases aligning to TRBD2. J was trimmed by 0 bases and V by 0 bases; bases with no gene match: 8. The CDR3 is 18 residues long. Per the germline V gene, CDR1 is LGHNA and CDR2 is YNFKEQ. This chain's CDR3 is CASSQEGKRESSYNEQFF. The CDR3 nucleotides read TGTGCCAGCAGCCAAGAGGGGAAGCGGGAAAGCTCCTACAATGAGCAGTTCTTC.

This chain joins TRBV28 and TRBJ1-1; D call uncertain. Germline loops: CDR1 MDHEN, CDR2 SYDVKM. Trimming took off 5 bases at V and 1 base at J, with 14 bases between the two ends. The CDR3 is made up of 15 amino acids. CDR3 in amino acids: CASSPLGSGNTEAFF. CDR3 in DNA: TGTGCCAGCAGTCCTCTGGGGTCAGGGAACACTGAAGCTTTCTTT.

The J gene is TRBJ2-2, the V gene TRBV7-3, with D possibly matching TRBD2 (6 bases). The CDR3 runs to 14 residues. V lost 5 bases to trimming and J lost 4 bases, with 11 bases between them. The germline gives CDR1 SGHTA, CDR2 FQGTGA. The DNA for the CDR3 is TGTGCCAGCAGCCGGGACTTAGCCACCGGGGAGCTGTTTTTT. This codes for CASSRDLATGELFF.

This rearrangement joins TRBV4-2 to TRBJ2-1; D gene unclear. The V gene lost 0 bases and the J gene lost 0 bases, with 6 bases spanning the gap. The CDR3 spans 15 residues. Germline V CDR1 and CDR2: LGHNA, YNFKEQ. The CDR3 protein is CASSQELISYNEQFF. The CDR3 DNA sequence: TGTGCCAGCAGCCAAGAACTGATCTCCTACAATGAGCAGTTCTTC.

This clonotype was counted between two and nine times. The CDR3 DNA sequence: TGTGCCAGCAGCGTGGCAACTGAGGGAGGCCAAGAGACCCAGTACTTC. Amino acid sequence: CASSVATEGGQETQYF. V usage is TRBV9 and J usage is TRBJ2-5; TRBD2 might be the D (6 bases). V was trimmed by 2 bases and J by 1 base, leaving 15 bases between them. The germline gives CDR1 SGDLS, CDR2 YYNGEE. There are 16 residues in the CDR3.